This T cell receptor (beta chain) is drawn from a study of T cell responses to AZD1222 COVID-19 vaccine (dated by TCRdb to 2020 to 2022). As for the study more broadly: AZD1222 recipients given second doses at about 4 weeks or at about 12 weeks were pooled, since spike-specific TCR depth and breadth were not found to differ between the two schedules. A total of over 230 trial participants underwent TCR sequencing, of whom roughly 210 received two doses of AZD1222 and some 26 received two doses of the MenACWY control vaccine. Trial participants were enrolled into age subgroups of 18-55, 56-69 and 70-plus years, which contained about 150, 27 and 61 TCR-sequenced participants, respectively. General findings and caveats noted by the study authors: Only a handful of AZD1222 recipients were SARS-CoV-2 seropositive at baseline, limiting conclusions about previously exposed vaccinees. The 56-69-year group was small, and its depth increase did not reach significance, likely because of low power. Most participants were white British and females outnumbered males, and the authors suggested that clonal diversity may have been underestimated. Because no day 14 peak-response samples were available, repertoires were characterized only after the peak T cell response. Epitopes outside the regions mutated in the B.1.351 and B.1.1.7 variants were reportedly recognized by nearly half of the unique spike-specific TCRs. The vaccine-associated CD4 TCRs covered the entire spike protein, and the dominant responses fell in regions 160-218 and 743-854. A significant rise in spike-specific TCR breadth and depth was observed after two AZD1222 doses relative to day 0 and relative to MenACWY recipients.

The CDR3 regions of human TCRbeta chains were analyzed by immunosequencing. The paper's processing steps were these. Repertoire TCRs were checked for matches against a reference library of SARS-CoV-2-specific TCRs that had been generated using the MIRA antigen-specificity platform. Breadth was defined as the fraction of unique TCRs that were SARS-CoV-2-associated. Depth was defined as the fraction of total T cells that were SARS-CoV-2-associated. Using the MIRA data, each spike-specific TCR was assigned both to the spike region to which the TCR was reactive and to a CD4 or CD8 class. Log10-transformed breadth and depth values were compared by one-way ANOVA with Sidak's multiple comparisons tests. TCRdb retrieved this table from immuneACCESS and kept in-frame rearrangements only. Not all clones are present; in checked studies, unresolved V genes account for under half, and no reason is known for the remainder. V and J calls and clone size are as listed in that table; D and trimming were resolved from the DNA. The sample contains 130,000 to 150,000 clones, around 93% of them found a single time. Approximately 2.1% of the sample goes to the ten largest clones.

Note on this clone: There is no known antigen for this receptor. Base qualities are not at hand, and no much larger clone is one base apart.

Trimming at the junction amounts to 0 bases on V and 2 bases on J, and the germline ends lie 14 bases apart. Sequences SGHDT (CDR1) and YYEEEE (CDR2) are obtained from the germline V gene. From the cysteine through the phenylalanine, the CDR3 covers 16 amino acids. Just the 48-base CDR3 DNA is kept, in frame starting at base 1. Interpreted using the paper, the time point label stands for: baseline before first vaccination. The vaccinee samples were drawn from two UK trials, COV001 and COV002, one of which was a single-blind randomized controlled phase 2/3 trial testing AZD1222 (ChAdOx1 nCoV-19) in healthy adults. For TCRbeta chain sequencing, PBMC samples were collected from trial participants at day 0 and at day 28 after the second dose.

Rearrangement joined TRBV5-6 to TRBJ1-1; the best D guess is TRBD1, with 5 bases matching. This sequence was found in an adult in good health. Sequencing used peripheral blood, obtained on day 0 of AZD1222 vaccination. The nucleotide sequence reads TGTGCCAGCAGCTTGGATAGGGGTAGGATAAACACTGAAGCTTTCTTT. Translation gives CASSLDRGRINTEAFF.